The source of this T cell receptor (beta chain) is a study of blood T cell repertoires in COVID-19. The overall study: From T cells, B-cell-depleted T cells, or PBMCs came the material, which was cDNA or gDNA.

Points on this clone: A read error may account for a junction end that differs from germline.

Germline-derived CDR1 and CDR2 are MDHEN and SYDVKM. This CDR3 is 10 amino acids long. Only in-frame clones appear in the TCRdb table, and some are missing; sequencing was by immunoSEQ multiplex PCR. The sample carries about 200,000 clones, roughly 86% recorded once. This chain joins TRBV28 and TRBJ1-2; D is unresolved. The sequence was obtained from a woman in her fifties or sixties with COVID-19, enrolled during active disease. Material: peripheral blood. This chain's CDR3 is CATSWAGYTF. The CDR3 nucleotides are TGTGCCACCAGTTGGGCTGGCTACACCTTC.